Listed below are T cell receptor beta chains from one sample, sequenced in a study of cytomegalovirus exposure and HLA in healthy donors. This table comes from immunoSEQ multiplex PCR, and its TCRdb copy is limited to in-frame clones, with some not included. The sample comprises some 190,000 clones, more than 75% of which are singletons, and around 3.5% rests with the top ten. The sequenced sample consisted of PBMCs. These receptors were taken from a man aged 40-55 years in good health and CMV-seropositive. The CDR3 runs from the conserved cysteine through the conserved F or W. The order of the fields is CDR3 protein, CDR3 DNA, V gene, D gene, clone size, J gene. A D gene is named only where the DNA matches it firmly. Clone size, where shown, is once, few, many, or a class for clones that have expanded.

CAIRGPSGGDNEQFF TGTGCCATCAGGGGCCCTAGCGGGGGAGACAATGAGCAGTTCTTC TRBV10-3 TRBD2 - TRBJ2-1
CASTPGQGYEQYF TGTGCCAGCACGCCGGGACAGGGCTACGAGCAGTACTTC TRBV7-9 TRBD1 - TRBJ2-7
CASRPSSGGNNEQFF TGTGCCAGCAGACCCTCTAGCGGAGGAAACAATGAGCAGTTCTTC TRBV27 TRBD2 - TRBJ2-1
CASSYKKQGTQPQHF TGTGCCAGTAGTTATAAGAAACAGGGAACTCAGCCCCAGCATTTT TRBV19 - - TRBJ1-5
CASSVTGRSKRPQHF TGTGCCAGCAGTGTTACAGGGAGATCTAAGCGGCCCCAGCATTTT TRBV6-1 - - TRBJ1-5
CASSEYRAHYEQYF TGTGCCAGCAGTGAGTACAGGGCCCACTACGAGCAGTACTTC TRBV2 - - TRBJ2-7
CASSSSGGPPNNEKLFF TGTGCCAGCAGCTCGTCAGGAGGGCCTCCGAATAATGAAAAACTGTTTTTT TRBV9 - - TRBJ1-4
CAASTGVAYEQYF TGTGCCGCTTCAACGGGGGTAGCTTACGAGCAGTACTTC TRBV6-5 - few TRBJ2-7
CASSYGTPSTDTQYF TGTGCCAGCAGTTACGGGACTCCTAGCACAGATACGCAGTATTTT TRBV6-5 - many TRBJ2-3
CASSQAWGQGNYEQYF TGCGCCAGCAGCCAAGCTTGGGGACAGGGAAATTACGAGCAGTACTTC TRBV4-1 TRBD1 - TRBJ2-7
CASSEYTSGIDEQFF TGTGCCAGCAGTGAGTATACTAGCGGGATCGATGAGCAGTTCTTC TRBV6-4 TRBD2 - TRBJ2-1
CASSPTGFGTGELFF TGTGCCAGCAGCCCCACAGGGTTCGGCACCGGGGAGCTGTTTTTT TRBV7-6 - - TRBJ2-2
CASSLLGQGMNTEAFF TGCGCCAGCAGCTTGTTAGGACAGGGGATGAACACTGAAGCTTTCTTT TRBV5-1 TRBD1 - TRBJ1-1
CASSQQGSGNQPQHF TGTGCCAGCAGTCAACAGGGTTCTGGCAATCAGCCCCAGCATTTT TRBV2 - - TRBJ1-5
CASSQDGGGSNEKLFF TGCGCCAGCAGCCAAGATGGCGGGGGATCTAATGAAAAACTGTTTTTT TRBV4-3 - few TRBJ1-4
CASRLTTGSSSPLHF TGTGCCAGCAGACTGACGACAGGGAGTTCTTCACCCCTCCACTTT TRBV27 TRBD1 - TRBJ1-6
CASSYDRITPQHF TGTGCCAGCAGTTATGACAGGATCACGCCCCAGCATTTT TRBV7-9 - few TRBJ1-5
CASSPRGTGELFF TGTGCCAGCAGCCCCCGCGGGACCGGGGAGCTGTTTTTT TRBV6-5 - few TRBJ2-2
CASSFGTGYTFYGYTF TGTGCCAGCAGTTTCGGGACAGGGTACACCTTCTATGGCTACACCTTC TRBV28 TRBD1 - TRBJ1-2
CASRQGAGQPQHF TGTGCCAGTAGACAGGGGGCCGGTCAGCCCCAGCATTTT TRBV19 TRBD1 - TRBJ1-5
CASSLGLAGMETQYF TGTGCCAGCAGTCTCGGACTAGCGGGGATGGAGACCCAGTACTTC TRBV6-5 TRBD2 - TRBJ2-5
CASSFVRGYEQYF TGCGCCAGCAGCTTTGTCAGGGGATACGAGCAGTACTTC TRBV5-1 - - TRBJ2-7